This is a list of T cell receptor beta chains from one sample in a study of T cell repertoires in cytomegalovirus infection. Their specific antigens are unknown. TCRdb fed the reads into MiXCR, producing one record per CDR3 protein. The sample contains around 430,000 distinct CDR3 sequences, roughly 43% of which appear only once. The sample was cultured PBMCs, taken from culture after CMV antigen stimulation. These receptors all stem from a human donor in good health (CMV status not recorded). Some clones in this sample may be carry-over from other donors' samples. The CDR3 runs from the conserved cysteine through the conserved F or W. The D gene is left open where the match is weak. The size of a clone is reported for some rows only, either as once, few or many, or as a class for expanded clones.

CASRPYEQYF,TGTGCCAGTCGACCCTACGAGCAGTACTTC,TRBV19,few,.,10,TRBJ2-7
CSARSGGAFNEQFF,TGCAGTGCCAGGAGTGGGGGAGCGTTTAATGAGCAGTTCTTC,TRBV20-1,few,.,14,TRBJ2-1
CASSFRQDYNSPLHF,TGTGCCAGCAGTTTCAGACAGGATTATAATTCACCCCTCCACTTT,TRBV5-6,once,.,15,TRBJ1-6
CASSSVYRDRATGELFF,TGTGCCAGCAGTTCCGTATACCGGGACAGGGCAACCGGGGAGCTGTTTTTT,TRBV28,few,TRBD1,17,TRBJ2-2
CASSQGAAGLGSTDTQYF,TGCGCCAGCAGCCAAGGGGCAGCAGGACTCGGAAGCACAGATACGCAGTATTTT,TRBV4-1,.,.,18,TRBJ2-3
CASSREPGSPQHF,TGTGCCAGCTCCCGCGAACCCGGCTCACCCCAGCATTTT,TRBV18,.,.,13,TRBJ1-5
CASRHPSLSGANVLTF,TGTGCCAGCAGGCATCCATCCCTCTCTGGGGCCAACGTCCTGACTTTC,TRBV7-2,.,.,16,TRBJ2-6
CASSRDGGNSPLHF,TGCGCCAGCAGCCGGGACGGGGGAAATTCACCCCTCCACTTT,TRBV4-1,few,.,14,TRBJ1-6
CASSHFGWTEAGELFF,TGTGCCAGCAGTCATTTTGGGTGGACAGAGGCCGGGGAGCTGTTTTTT,TRBV11-2,few,.,16,TRBJ2-2
CASSESGGQGDTGELFF,TGTGCCAGCAGTGAAAGCGGTGGGCAGGGGGACACCGGGGAGCTGTTTTTT,TRBV2,.,TRBD1,17,TRBJ2-2
CASSSGEAALSYTF,TGTGCCAGCAGCTCAGGTGAGGCGGCGTTGAGCTACACCTTC,TRBV11-2,few,.,14,TRBJ1-2
CASSLQGNTIYF,TGTGCCAGCAGCCTGCAAGGAAACACCATATATTTT,TRBV7-2,many,.,12,TRBJ1-3